This T cell receptor (beta chain) was retrieved from a study of neoadjuvant anti-PD-1 for oral cavity cancer. This clone was counted a single time. The assay was immunoSEQ multiplex PCR, and TCRdb's table has in-frame clones only and misses some. This sample has fewer than 70,000 clones, with under 85% found just once. Source: PBMCs, taken before nivolumab (anti-PD-1) treatment. The clonotype was recovered from a person aged 35 to 85 with oral cavity squamous cell carcinoma.

The chain's CDR3 is CASTLMGQDLYEQYF. The CDR3 DNA sequence: TGTGCCAGCACCTTGATGGGACAGGATCTCTACGAGCAGTACTTC. This chain joins TRBV7-9 and TRBJ2-7; 8 nucleotides match TRBD1. This CDR3 comprises 15 residues. V lost 7 bases to trimming and J lost 3 bases; unmatched junction nucleotides: 11. Germline lookup yields CDR1 SEHNR and CDR2 FQNEAQ (reference sequence).